A selection of T cell receptor beta chains follows, all from one sample in a study of CD8+CD57+ T cells in acquired aplastic anemia. TCRdb ran MiXCR on the reads and lists one entry per CDR3 protein. The table shows about 150,000 distinct CDR3 sequences, with 40% to 45% occurring only once. Sequencing was carried out using sorted CD4+, CD8+, or CD8+CD57+ T cells (not recorded which) from PBMCs. The receptors here all came from a human donor in good health, serving as a control. The CDR3 runs from the conserved cysteine through the conserved F or W. Fields, in order: CDR3 protein, CDR3 DNA, V gene, D gene, clone size, J gene. The D gene is left open where the match is weak. The size entry is marked missing in some rows and otherwise reads once, few, many or a size class.

cdr3_aa: CSVEGASYGYTF; cdr3_nt: TGCAGCGTTGAGGGGGCATCCTATGGCTACACCTTC; v_call: TRBV29-1; d_call: .; clone_size: .; j_call: TRBJ1-2
cdr3_aa: CASSLVGGQNF; cdr3_nt: TGTGCCAGCAGCTTAGTGGGAGGGCAGAACTTC; v_call: TRBV7-2; d_call: .; clone_size: many; j_call: TRBJ1-2
cdr3_aa: CAISGGTGGGYGYTF; cdr3_nt: TGTGCCATCAGTGGGGGAACAGGGGGTGGCTATGGCTACACCTTC; v_call: TRBV10-3; d_call: TRBD1; clone_size: .; j_call: TRBJ1-2
cdr3_aa: CASSPGAASPLHF; cdr3_nt: TGTGCCAGCAGCCCAGGGGCCGCGTCACCCCTCCACTTT; v_call: TRBV7-3; d_call: .; clone_size: .; j_call: TRBJ1-6
cdr3_aa: CSVGESGGAVEQFF; cdr3_nt: TGCAGCGTTGGGGAAAGCGGGGGGGCCGTTGAGCAGTTCTTC; v_call: TRBV29-1; d_call: TRBD2; clone_size: few; j_call: TRBJ2-1
cdr3_aa: CATSRGQGGRGNEQFF; cdr3_nt: TGTGCCACCAGCAGAGGACAGGGCGGGAGGGGCAATGAGCAGTTCTTC; v_call: TRBV15; d_call: TRBD2; clone_size: many; j_call: TRBJ2-1
cdr3_aa: CASSLRTRADTQYF; cdr3_nt: TGTGCCAGCAGCTTGCGAACGCGGGCAGATACGCAGTATTTT; v_call: TRBV5-8; d_call: .; clone_size: few; j_call: TRBJ2-3
cdr3_aa: CNMGTGNTEAFF; cdr3_nt: TGCAACATGGGGACAGGGAACACTGAAGCTTTCTTT; v_call: TRBV29-1; d_call: TRBD1; clone_size: .; j_call: TRBJ1-1
cdr3_aa: CASSIGSGSQGGYTF; cdr3_nt: TGTGCCAGTAGTATAGGTAGCGGAAGTCAAGGAGGCTACACCTTC; v_call: TRBV7-8; d_call: .; clone_size: few; j_call: TRBJ1-2
cdr3_aa: CSATRSGLAGGPGGGEQYF; cdr3_nt: TGCAGTGCTACAAGATCGGGACTAGCGGGAGGGCCTGGGGGAGGAGAGCAGTACTTC; v_call: TRBV20-1; d_call: TRBD2; clone_size: many; j_call: TRBJ2-7
cdr3_aa: CATTGGQGSYNEQFF; cdr3_nt: TGTGCTACTACGGGGGGACAGGGGTCCTACAATGAGCAGTTCTTC; v_call: TRBV19; d_call: TRBD1; clone_size: .; j_call: TRBJ2-1
cdr3_aa: CASSESKKGLYGYTF; cdr3_nt: TGCGCCAGCAGTGAGTCAAAAAAAGGGCTCTATGGCTACACCTTC; v_call: TRBV10-1; d_call: .; clone_size: once; j_call: TRBJ1-2
cdr3_aa: CATSRDRPTGTGQPQHF; cdr3_nt: TGTGCCACCAGCAGAGATCGGCCGACAGGGACGGGTCAGCCCCAGCATTTT; v_call: TRBV15; d_call: TRBD1; clone_size: .; j_call: TRBJ1-5
cdr3_aa: CASSKMDSEQFF; cdr3_nt: TGTGCCAGCAGCAAGATGGACAGTGAGCAGTTCTTC; v_call: TRBV3-1; d_call: .; clone_size: .; j_call: TRBJ2-1
cdr3_aa: CASSQAGGVEETQYF; cdr3_nt: TGTGCCAGCAGCCAAGCGGGAGGGGTGGAAGAGACCCAGTACTTC; v_call: TRBV4-2; d_call: TRBD2; clone_size: many; j_call: TRBJ2-5
cdr3_aa: CSASMDFSSYEQYF; cdr3_nt: TGCAGTGCTAGCATGGACTTCAGCTCCTACGAGCAGTACTTC; v_call: TRBV20-1; d_call: .; clone_size: .; j_call: TRBJ2-7
cdr3_aa: CASSAGQGLETQYF; cdr3_nt: TGTGCCAGCAGCGCTGGACAGGGGCTGGAGACCCAGTACTTC; v_call: TRBV7-9; d_call: TRBD1; clone_size: many; j_call: TRBJ2-5
cdr3_aa: CASSSGSSNQPQHF; cdr3_nt: TGTGCCAGCAGTTCTGGGAGTAGCAATCAGCCCCAGCATTTT; v_call: TRBV27; d_call: .; clone_size: many; j_call: TRBJ1-5
cdr3_aa: CASSLQGTDTQYF; cdr3_nt: TGTGCCAGCAGCCTACAGGGCACAGATACGCAGTATTTT; v_call: TRBV3-1; d_call: .; clone_size: many; j_call: TRBJ2-3
cdr3_aa: CSASLGYGYTF; cdr3_nt: TGCAGTGCTAGCCTTGGGTATGGCTACACCTTC; v_call: TRBV20-1; d_call: .; clone_size: .; j_call: TRBJ1-2
cdr3_aa: CATSRDGVGDREQYF; cdr3_nt: TGTGCCACCAGCAGAGATGGGGTTGGGGACCGCGAGCAGTACTTC; v_call: TRBV15; d_call: .; clone_size: .; j_call: TRBJ2-7